This TCR beta chain was sequenced during a study of cytomegalovirus exposure and HLA in healthy donors. Overall study results and limits: In an earlier analysis, in some 600 donors, most V segments appeared productive either ~87% or ~30% of the time. Across donors, most TCRs were seen rarely, yet some public ones were widespread. By HLA locus, TCR association rates varied in a later analysis, with DRB1 showing the most and HLA-C the fewest.

This CDR3 is 14 amino acids long. Germline CDR1 and CDR2: GTSNPN and SVGIG (reference sequence). The V segment lost 1 base and the J segment 5 bases; nucleotides outside the gene matches: 8. Remarks on this clone: Its target is not known.

Healthy people donating bone marrow made up the donors. The study ran its PCR with 60 Vbeta and 13 Jbeta primers. TCRdb's table, derived via immunoSEQ multiplex PCR, lists solely in-frame clones and lacks some. The sample yields roughly 120,000 clones, approximately 82% seen once. The genes are TRBV30 and TRBJ2-7, with 7 bases lining up with TRBD1. This sequence originates from a man aged 30-40 years in good health and CMV-seropositive. Sequenced: PBMCs. CDR3 nucleotide sequence: TGTGCCTGGAGTGAAAGGGACAGACTGGACGAGCAGTACGTC. This codes for CAWSERDRLDEQYV.